Sequencing of this TCR beta chain was carried out in a study of T cells in Graves' hyperthyroidism and ophthalmopathy. Trimming took off 1 base at V and 4 bases at J, with 7 bases between the two ends. The CDR3 runs 14 residues. This clonotype appeared many times. Uncontrolled infection, other autoimmune disease, pregnancy or lactation barred patients from enrollment. It was RNA transcripts that yielded the amplified TCR beta CDR3 regions. During a first-round RT-PCR of the TCR CDR3, the HTBI primer set was used. TCRdb ran MiXCR on the multiplex PCR reads and lists one entry per CDR3 protein. The data contain 450,000 to 600,000 distinct CDR3 sequences, 12% to 15% of them singletons.

The receptor comes from a woman aged 40 to 50 with Graves' hyperthyroidism. Sequencing was done on a sample of blood. V is TRBV12-3 or TRBV12-4 and J is TRBJ2-2; possibly TRBD2 for D (5 bases). Here the CDR3 DNA reads TGTGCCAGCAGTTTAGGAGAGGGCACCGGGGAGCTGTTTTTT. Translated, it gives CASSLGEGTGELFF.